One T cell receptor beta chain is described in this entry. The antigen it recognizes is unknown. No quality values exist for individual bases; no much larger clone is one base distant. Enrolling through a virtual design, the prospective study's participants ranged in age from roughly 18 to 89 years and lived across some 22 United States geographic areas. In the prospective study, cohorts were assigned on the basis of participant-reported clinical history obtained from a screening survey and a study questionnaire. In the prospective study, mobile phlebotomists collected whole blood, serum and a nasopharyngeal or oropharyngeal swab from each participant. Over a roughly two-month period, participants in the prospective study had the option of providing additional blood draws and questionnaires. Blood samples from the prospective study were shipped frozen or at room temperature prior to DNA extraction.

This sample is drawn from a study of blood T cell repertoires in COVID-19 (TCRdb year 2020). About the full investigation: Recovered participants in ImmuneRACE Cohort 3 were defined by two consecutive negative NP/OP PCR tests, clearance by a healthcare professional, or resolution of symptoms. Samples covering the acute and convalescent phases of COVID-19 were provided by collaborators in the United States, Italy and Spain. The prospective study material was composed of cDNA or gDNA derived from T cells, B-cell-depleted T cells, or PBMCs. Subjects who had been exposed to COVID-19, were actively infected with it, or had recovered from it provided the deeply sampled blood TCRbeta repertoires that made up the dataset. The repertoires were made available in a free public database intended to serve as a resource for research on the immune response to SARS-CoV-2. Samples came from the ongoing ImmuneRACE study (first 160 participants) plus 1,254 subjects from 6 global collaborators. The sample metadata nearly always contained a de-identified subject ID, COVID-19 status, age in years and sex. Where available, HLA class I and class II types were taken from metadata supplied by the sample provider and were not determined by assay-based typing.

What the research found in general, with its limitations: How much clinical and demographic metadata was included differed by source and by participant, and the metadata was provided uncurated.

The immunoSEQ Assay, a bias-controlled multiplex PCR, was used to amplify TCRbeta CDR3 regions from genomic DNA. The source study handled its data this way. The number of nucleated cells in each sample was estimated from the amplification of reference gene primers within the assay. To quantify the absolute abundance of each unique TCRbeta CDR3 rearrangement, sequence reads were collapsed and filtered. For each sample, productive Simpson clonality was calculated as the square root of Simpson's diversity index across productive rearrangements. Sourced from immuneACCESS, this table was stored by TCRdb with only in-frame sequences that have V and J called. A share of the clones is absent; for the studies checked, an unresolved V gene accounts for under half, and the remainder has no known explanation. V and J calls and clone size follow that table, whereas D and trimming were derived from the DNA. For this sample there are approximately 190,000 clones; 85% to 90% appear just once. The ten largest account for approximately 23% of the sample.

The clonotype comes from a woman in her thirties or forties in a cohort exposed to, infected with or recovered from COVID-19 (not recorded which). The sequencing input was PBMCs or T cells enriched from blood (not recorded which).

The CDR3 has the sequence CASSKTGTSGVGAYEQYF. The DNA sequence reads TGTGCCAGCAGTAAAACCGGGACTAGCGGGGTGGGCGCCTACGAGCAGTACTTC. This receptor chain uses TRBV2 and TRBJ2-7, and 13 junction bases match TRBD2. The CDR3, from cysteine to phenylalanine, totals 18 residues. Left in the record is the CDR3 DNA by itself, 54 bases read in frame from the first base. CDR1 is given as SNHLY and CDR2 as FYNNEI, both from the germline V gene. V is pruned by 5 bases and J by 2 bases, leaving 12 bases of the junction without a gene match.